The 32 T cell receptor beta chains in this list originate from one sample, sequenced in a study of early T cells in non-severe SARS-CoV-2 infection (dated by TCRdb to the early 2020s). The library came from 5' RACE. Sequencing relied on a NextSeq 500. Starting from the raw public reads, TCRdb applied fastp trimming at Q25, assembled clones with MiXCR and retained in-frame beta chains. Rows merge per CDR3 protein into single entries with the most common DNA and genes. For this sample the table gives just over 95,000 distinct CDR3 sequences, of which 11% were detected only once. The ten largest clonotypes hold roughly 5% of the sample. Sequencing was done on a sample of whole blood. The source is an adult who was a healthcare worker with PCR-confirmed SARS-CoV-2 infection or an uninfected control (not recorded which).

A few counts support this clonotype. The V gene is TRBV28, the J gene TRBJ1-2, with D perhaps TRBD1 (6 bases). CDR3 length equals 15 residues. The V gene lost 4 bases and the J gene lost 7 bases, with 19 bases spanning the gap. Germline V gives CDR1 MDHEN, CDR2 SYDVKM. The CDR3 loop reads CASSSGIQGGGGYTF. CDR3 coding DNA: TGTGCCAGCAGTTCGGGTATACAGGGTGGCGGTGGCTACACCTTC.

The table lists this clonotype with many counts. The chain employs TRBV28 and TRBJ1-5, with no clear D. V was clipped by 3 bases and J by 4 bases, with 13 bases between them. The CDR3 loop spans 15 amino acids. Germline-derived CDR1 and CDR2 are MDHEN and SYDVKM. The DNA for the CDR3 is TGTGCCAGCAGTTTTAGTGGAGCGACTAATCAGCCCCAGCATTTT. It codes for CASSFSGATNQPQHF.

The chain uses TRBV7-9 and TRBJ1-4; TRBD1 matches 7 bases. Germline lookup yields CDR1 SEHNR and CDR2 FQNEAQ (reference sequence). The CDR3 covers 16 residues. The trim removed 5 bases at V and 5 bases at J, leaving 11 bases unmatched. As DNA, the CDR3 is TGTGCCAGCAGCCCCGATGGGACAGTAGTAAATGAAAAACTGTTTTTT. The encoded protein is CASSPDGTVVNEKLFF.

This clonotype has at least ten counts. The CDR3 loop reads CASKASRTEAKNIQYF. The CDR3 DNA is TGTGCCAGCAAAGCGTCCAGGACCGAAGCGAAAAACATTCAGTACTTC. The chain recombines TRBV28 with TRBJ2-4; no clear D. V was cut by 7 bases and J by 4 bases, with 20 bases left in between. Germline lookup yields CDR1 MDHEN and CDR2 SYDVKM. This CDR3 is 16 amino acids long.

The CDR3 sequence: CASSLEQGVFYEQYF. For the CDR3, the DNA is TGTGCCAGCAGCTTAGAGCAGGGGGTCTTTTACGAGCAGTACTTC. J is TRBJ2-7 and V is TRBV7-9; TRBD1 matches at 7 bases. The CDR3 extends over 15 amino acids. Germline V gives CDR1 SEHNR, CDR2 FQNEAQ (reference sequence). V was clipped by 1 base and J by 4 bases; unmatched bases: 7.

Worth noting for this clonotype: At one boundary the junction diverges from the germline segment, which might be a read error. For the CDR3, the DNA is TGTGCCAGCAGCCCAAGACGCGACTACGGCTACACCTTC. Amino acids: CASSPRRDYGYTF. This chain joins TRBV12-3 or TRBV12-4 and TRBJ1-2, with unresolved D. This CDR3 comprises 13 residues.

This clonotype was counted ten times or more. The V and J genes are TRBV18 and TRBJ1-6, with TRBD1 matching over 10 bases. Unmatched junction bases numbered 2, after V lost 4 bases and J lost 5 bases. The CDR3 consists of 15 residues. Germline CDR1 and CDR2: KGHSH and LQKENI. Here the CDR3 reads CASSRQGADNSPLHF. CDR3 DNA: TGTGCCAGCTCACGACAGGGGGCGGATAATTCACCCCTCCACTTT.

This clonotype occurred many times. This chain uses TRBV7-6 with TRBJ2-2; TRBD2 matches at 12 bases. The CDR3 totals 17 residues. V trimming: 3 bases; J trimming: 5 bases; junction bases outside the gene matches: 7. Germline V gives CDR1 SGHVS, CDR2 FNYEAQ. The CDR3 protein is CASSLRTSGVQTGELFF. In nucleotides, the CDR3 is TGTGCCAGCAGCTTGCGGACTAGCGGGGTCCAAACCGGGGAGCTGTTTTTT.

This chain uses TRBV2 with TRBJ1-5; 7 bases map to TRBD1. CDR1 and CDR2 from the germline V gene are SNHLY and FYNNEI. The CDR3 runs to 14 residues. V lost 7 bases to trimming and J lost 6 bases; unmatched junction nucleotides: 9. The DNA of the CDR3 is TGTGCCAGCACCGGCACAGGGGCGGGTCAGCCCCAGCATTTT. It yields the protein CASTGTGAGQPQHF.

The gene calls are TRBV7-9 and TRBJ1-1; the D is unclear. The CDR3 has 12 amino acids. From germline, CDR1 is SEHNR and CDR2 FQNEAQ (reference sequence). Trimming shortened V by 0 bases and J by 7 bases, and 6 bases separated the two germline ends. The CDR3 sequence is CASSLAHHEAFF. Here the CDR3 DNA reads TGTGCCAGCAGCTTAGCGCACCATGAAGCTTTCTTT.

This chain uses TRBV15 with TRBJ2-7; 7 bases are shared with TRBD1. This CDR3 has 14 amino acids. The V gene's germline CDR1 is LNHNV and CDR2 YYDKDF (reference sequence). J lost 6 bases, V lost 4 bases, and 9 bases had no gene match. This chain's CDR3 is CATSKDRASVEQYF. The CDR3 DNA reads TGTGCCACCAGCAAAGACAGGGCGAGTGTCGAGCAGTACTTC.

This clonotype was counted only a few times. The genes are TRBV6-1 and TRBJ1-5; D perhaps matches TRBD1 (5 bases). Germline V gene sequence: CDR1 MNHNS, CDR2 SASEGT. V lost 11 bases and J 4 bases, leaving 18 bases between the germline ends. The CDR3 covers 14 residues. The CDR3 loop is CASSISRVNQPQHF. The CDR3 DNA reads as TGTGCCTCAAGTATCAGCAGGGTGAATCAGCCCCAGCATTTT.

The sample holds one count of this clonotype. This chain connects TRBV28 to TRBJ2-5; TRBD1 agrees at 8 bases. This CDR3 has 13 residues. The V gene end was trimmed by 6 bases and the J gene end by 5 bases; junction bases not matched to a gene: 5. Germline V gene lookup returns CDR1 MDHEN and CDR2 SYDVKM. CDR3 sequence: CASRSGGGETQYF. The DNA for the CDR3 is TGTGCCAGCAGGTCAGGGGGCGGCGAGACCCAGTACTTC. Full variable domain (remainder filled in from reference TRBV28 and TRBJ2-5): DVKVTQSSRYLVKRTGEKVFLECVQDMDHENMFWYRQDPGLGLRLIYFSYDVKMKEKGDIPEGYSVSREKKERFSLILESASTNQTSMYLCASRSGGGETQYFGPGTRLLVL.

This clonotype has more than one count but fewer than ten. CDR3 protein: CAWGHYLAGGPNEQYF. CDR3 nucleotide sequence: TGTGCCTGGGGACACTACCTAGCGGGAGGGCCAAACGAGCAGTACTTC. This sequence joins TRBV30 and TRBJ2-7; 12 nucleotides agree with TRBD2. Per the germline V gene, CDR1 is GTSNPN and CDR2 is SVGIG (reference sequence). V lost 5 bases, J lost 5 bases, and 13 bases stayed unmatched. The CDR3 runs to 16 residues.

This clonotype was counted many times. V is TRBV7-2 and J is TRBJ1-1; tentatively, D is TRBD1 (6 bases). This CDR3 spans 13 amino acids. Germline CDR1 and CDR2: SGHTA and FQGNSA. Trimming took 5 bases from V and 10 from J, leaving 17 bases between them. CDR3 region: CASSVSQGLGAFF. The CDR3 nucleotides read TGTGCCAGCAGCGTAAGCCAGGGGTTGGGAGCTTTCTTT.

This clonotype was detected ten times or more. The chain has TRBV7-2 and TRBJ2-2; 7 nucleotides agree with TRBD1. V was clipped by 1 base and J by 1 base; unmatched bases: 9. There are 18 residues in the CDR3. CDR1 is SGHTA, CDR2 FQGNSA, per germline. CDR3 sequence: CASSLGVQGKQNTGELFF. DNA for the CDR3: TGTGCCAGCAGCTTAGGAGTACAGGGGAAGCAGAACACCGGGGAGCTGTTTTTT.

This clonotype was observed a few times. The V gene is TRBV9, the J gene TRBJ2-1; TRBD2 matches 14 bases. Germline CDR1 is SGDLS and CDR2 is YYNGEE. Trimming cost V 2 bases and J 7 bases; bases outside gene matches: 5. The CDR3 is 16 amino acids. CDR3 in amino acids: CASSVGTSGSKNEQFF. CDR3 sequence (DNA): TGTGCCAGCAGCGTGGGGACTAGCGGGAGTAAGAATGAGCAGTTCTTC.

The genes are TRBV3-1 and TRBJ2-1; 10 bases map to TRBD2. Germline CDR1 is LGHDT and CDR2 is YNNKEL (reference sequence). After removal of 5 bases from V and 6 bases from J, the junction contained 10 bases not matched to a gene. The CDR3 runs 16 residues. The CDR3 loop reads CASSGPGLARRNEQFF. The CDR3 bases are TGTGCCAGCAGCGGACCGGGACTAGCGAGACGCAATGAGCAGTTCTTC.

This clonotype was observed a few times. V and J are TRBV3-1 and TRBJ2-4, with 9 bases identical to TRBD2. The CDR3 covers 12 residues. With V trimmed by 0 bases and J by 13 bases, 1 base remained unmatched. Looked up from germline, CDR1 is LGHDT and CDR2 is YNNKEL (reference sequence). CDR3 in DNA: TGTGCCAGCAGCCAAGAGGGACTAGCCCAGTACTTC. Translating gives CASSQEGLAQYF.

This clonotype was detected ten times or more. The chain is built from TRBV7-2 and TRBJ2-2; TRBD2 aligns across 8 bases. Trimming took 5 bases from V and 4 from J; bases not matched to a gene: 6. Germline V gene data show CDR1 as SGHTA and CDR2 as FQGNSA. This CDR3 has 15 residues. As DNA, the CDR3 is TGTGCCAGCAGCCTCACTGGACTAGCCACCGGGGAGCTGTTTTTT. Amino acid sequence: CASSLTGLATGELFF.

This clonotype was observed a few times. The J gene is TRBJ2-5, the V gene TRBV11-2, with 10 bases identical to TRBD2. The CDR3 spans 15 residues. V lost 6 bases, J lost 4 bases, and 8 bases stayed unmatched. CDR1 is SGHAT and CDR2 is FQNNGV in the germline V gene. The CDR3 DNA reads as TGTGCCAGCAGTAATAGCGGGGGGTCTCCAGAGACCCAGTACTTC. Its protein is CASSNSGGSPETQYF.

This clonotype has a handful of counts. The rearrangement uses TRBV4-1 and TRBJ2-1; 13 positions match TRBD2. This CDR3 contains 16 residues. With 4 bases clipped from V and 8 bases from J, the junction kept 8 bases outside the gene matches. Germline assignment: CDR1 MGHRA and CDR2 YSYEKL. The CDR3 DNA sequence: TGCGCCAGCAGCCGCGGACTAGCGGGAGTGGTAGATGAGCAGTTCTTC. This codes for CASSRGLAGVVDEQFF.

This clonotype was counted a few times. V is TRBV7-9 and J is TRBJ1-4; TRBD1 is a possible D gene (5 bases). The CDR3 sequence is 17 residues long. The germline gives CDR1 SEHNR, CDR2 FQNEAQ (reference sequence). Trimming took off 1 base at V and 10 bases at J, with 22 bases between the two ends. CDR3 amino acids: CASSLVAGAGRDGKLFF. The CDR3 bases are TGTGCCAGCAGCTTAGTCGCGGGCGCAGGGAGGGACGGAAAACTGTTTTTT.

In its sample, this clonotype was seen many times. This rearrangement joins TRBV10-2 to TRBJ2-3; D is possibly TRBD1 or TRBD2 (6 bases each). CDR1 and CDR2 (germline): WSHSY, SAAADI. The CDR3 sequence is 14 residues long. V was cut by 6 bases and J by 0 bases, with 10 bases left in between. The CDR3 DNA is TGCGCCAGCAGGGACAGCGGGAGCACAGATACGCAGTATTTT. It yields the protein CASRDSGSTDTQYF.

This clonotype was recorded at least ten times. This chain uses TRBV7-8 with TRBJ1-6; D perhaps matches TRBD1 (6 bases). In germline, CDR1 is SGHVS, CDR2 FQNEAQ. Trimming cost V 2 bases and J 10 bases, with 9 bases left between them. This CDR3 region has 13 residues. The CDR3 reads CASSLTGLSPLHF. The CDR3 DNA follows: TGTGCCAGCAGCTTAACAGGGTTATCACCCCTCCACTTT. Drawing the rest from reference TRBV7-8 and TRBJ1-6, the complete variable domain is GAGVSQSPRYKVAKRGQDVALRCDPISGHVSLFWYQQALGQGPEFLTYFQNEAQLDKSGLPSDRFFAERPEGSVSTLKIQRTQQEDSAVYLCASSLTGLSPLHFGNGTRLTVT.

There are many counts of this clonotype. The rearrangement joins TRBV27 to TRBJ1-1, with 8 positions matching TRBD1. The CDR3 has 16 amino acids. J lost 5 bases, V lost 4 bases, and 12 bases had no gene match. CDR1 is MNHEY and CDR2 is SMNVEV in the germline V gene (reference sequence). CDR3 bases: TGTGCCAGCAGTTCATCAGGGGGCCCTGGGAGGACTGAAGCTTTCTTT. Residues: CASSSSGGPGRTEAFF.

There are many counts of this clonotype. This sequence joins TRBV5-1 and TRBJ2-1, with D uncertain. V was clipped by 3 bases and J by 6 bases, with 13 bases between them. The germline CDR1 and CDR2 sequences are SGHRS and YFSETQ. This CDR3 is 14 amino acids long. CDR3 coding DNA: TGCGCCAGCAGCTCAAGTGGGCCACCCAATGAGCAGTTCTTC. Its translation is CASSSSGPPNEQFF.

This rearrangement joins TRBV5-5 to TRBJ2-7, with D possibly being TRBD1 (6 bases). Looked up from germline, CDR1 is SGHKS and CDR2 is YYEKEE (reference sequence). Trimming shortened V by 4 bases and J by 6 bases, and 17 bases separated the two germline ends. This CDR3 region has 14 residues. The CDR3: CASSLQTGPGEQYF. CDR3 bases: TGTGCCAGCAGCCTCCAAACAGGGCCGGGCGAGCAGTACTTC.

This clonotype showed up just a few times. This rearrangement joins TRBV10-3 to TRBJ2-7; 9 bases align to TRBD1. Per germline, CDR1 ENHRY and CDR2 SYGVKD. CDR3 length: 16 amino acids. V lost 2 bases and J lost 2; bases outside the gene matches: 7. The CDR3 DNA follows: TGTGCCATCAGTGAGGGTAGGACAGGGGTCACCTACGAGCAGTACTTC. Protein: CAISEGRTGVTYEQYF.

This clonotype was recorded many times. The chain joins TRBV7-9 to TRBJ2-7, with no clear D. V dropped 3 bases and J dropped 6 bases, with 6 bases sitting between them. The CDR3 contains 11 residues. Germline V CDR1 and CDR2: SEHNR, FQNEAQ (reference sequence). The DNA of the CDR3 is TGTGCCAGCAGCTTCGGTCTCGAGCAGTACTTC. This translates into CASSFGLEQYF. Drawing the rest from reference TRBV7-9 and TRBJ2-7, the complete variable domain is DTGVSQNPRHKITKRGQNVTFRCDPISEHNRLYWYRQTLGQGPEFLTYFQNEAQLEKSRLLSDRFSAERPKGSFSTLEIQRTEQGDSAMYLCASSFGLEQYFGPGTRLTVT.

Many counts were recorded for this clonotype. The J gene is TRBJ2-7, the V gene TRBV28; unclear D gene. Between the trimmed V and J ends, which lost 7 bases and 5 bases, there was a span of 15 bases. The CDR3 totals 13 residues. Germline-derived CDR1 and CDR2 are MDHEN and SYDVKM. CDR3 sequence: CASIDSRRHEQYF. In DNA form, the CDR3 reads TGTGCCAGCATAGACTCACGGAGACACGAGCAGTACTTC.

This clonotype has at least ten counts. The chain couples TRBV3-1 to TRBJ1-2; TRBD1 matches at 7 bases. The CDR3 has 13 amino acids. With 5 bases clipped from V and 5 bases from J, the junction kept 5 bases outside the gene matches. In germline, CDR1 is LGHDT, CDR2 YNNKEL (reference sequence). DNA for the CDR3: TGTGCCAGCAGCTCGGGCAGGGGGTATGGCTACACCTTC. It translates to CASSSGRGYGYTF.